This TCR beta chain is from a study of blood T cell repertoires in COVID-19. CDR3 length equals 14 residues. V lost 3 bases, J lost 4 bases, and 12 bases lay in between. From germline, CDR1 is MRHNA and CDR2 SNTAGT. The data were produced by immunoSEQ multiplex PCR, yet TCRdb's version contains in-frame clones alone and is incomplete. In the table there are 200,000 to 250,000 clones, approximately 85% of which are singletons. V usage is TRBV6-4 and J usage is TRBJ1-2; D gene unclear. This TCR was recovered from an elderly man with acute or convalescent COVID-19. Material: peripheral blood. In DNA, the CDR3 is TGTGCCAGCAGTGAGAGTAGCATCGGCTATGGCTACACCTTC. Translated, it gives CASSESSIGYGYTF.